The 16 T cell receptor beta chains below come from one sample, sequenced in a study of T cell changes during pregnancy in multiple sclerosis. This table comes from immunoSEQ multiplex PCR, and its TCRdb copy is limited to in-frame clones, with some not included. The sample contains about 59,000 clones, about 93% of which appear only once. The source material was CD8+ T cells from peripheral blood mononuclear cells, sampled in the third trimester of pregnancy. The source is a female donor with multiple sclerosis, enrolled in a pregnancy study.

In its sample, this clone was seen once. The chain joins TRBV4-1 to TRBJ2-5; D is possibly TRBD1 (5 bases). CDR1 MGHRA and CDR2 YSYEKL come from the germline V gene. The CDR3 extends over 14 amino acids. V lost 4 bases to trimming and J lost 4 bases, with 13 bases between them. The CDR3 here is CASSPGPGPETQYF. The CDR3 bases are TGCGCCAGCAGCCCAGGGCCCGGCCCAGAGACCCAGTACTTC.

The gene calls are TRBV7-9 and TRBJ1-3, with a possible D match to TRBD1 (6 bases). CDR1 SEHNR and CDR2 FQNEAQ come from the germline V gene (reference sequence). Trimming took 1 base from V and 6 from J, leaving 10 bases between them. The CDR3 spans 14 residues. CDR3 residues: CASSLVAGENTIYF. CDR3 DNA: TGTGCCAGCAGCTTAGTAGCAGGGGAAAACACCATATATTTT.

The chain employs TRBV6-1 and TRBJ2-2; TRBD1 aligns across 11 bases. The germline CDR1 and CDR2 sequences are MNHNS and SASEGT. This CDR3 has 14 amino acids. V shed 8 bases, J shed 3 bases, and the junction held 2 bases outside the gene matches. CDR3 in DNA: TGTGCCAGCCCGGGACAGGGGGACACCGGGGAGCTGTTTTTT. Translated, it gives CASPGQGDTGELFF.

The chain links TRBV9 to TRBJ1-2; D gene ambiguous. The V gene lost 7 bases and the J gene lost 2 bases, with 9 bases spanning the gap. This CDR3 spans 12 amino acids. CDR1 and CDR2 (germline): SGDLS, YYNGEE. The CDR3 nucleotides are TGTGCCAGCGTTAGTTGGAACTATGGCTACACCTTC. Its protein is CASVSWNYGYTF. Full variable domain (rest looked up from reference TRBV9 and TRBJ1-2): DSGVTQTPKHLITATGQRVTLRCSPRSGDLSVYWYQQSLDQGLQFLIQYYNGEERAKGNILERFSAQQFPDLHSELNLSSLELGDSALYFCASVSWNYGYTFGSGTRLTVV.

The V and J genes are TRBV7-8 and TRBJ1-2; 9 bases are a match to TRBD1. The CDR3 covers 16 residues. Germline lookup yields CDR1 SGHVS and CDR2 FQNEAQ. After removal of 6 bases from V and 1 base from J, the junction contained 9 bases not matched to a gene. The CDR3 bases are TGTGCCAGCAGACCGCTCCCGGGACAGGGTAACTATGGCTACACCTTC. Amino acid sequence: CASRPLPGQGNYGYTF.

The chain has TRBV9 and TRBJ1-3; the D is unclear. Germline V gives CDR1 SGDLS, CDR2 YYNGEE. The CDR3 runs to 16 residues. V lost 0 bases and J lost 0, with 10 bases in between. The DNA for the CDR3 is TGTGCCAGCAGCGTAGGTAGCCTAGCCTCTGGAAACACCATATATTTT. Amino acids: CASSVGSLASGNTIYF.

This chain joins TRBV7-9 and TRBJ2-5, with 8 nucleotides matching TRBD2. The CDR3 loop spans 17 amino acids. The trim removed 4 bases at V and 2 bases at J, leaving 12 bases unmatched. Germline V gene lookup returns CDR1 SEHNR and CDR2 FQNEAQ (reference sequence). The CDR3 bases are TGTGCCAGCAGCTGGCCGAGTAGCGGGACACCTCAAGAGACCCAGTACTTC. Translation: CASSWPSSGTPQETQYF. Filled out from reference TRBV7-9 and TRBJ2-5, the complete variable domain reads DTGVSQNPRHKITKRGQNVTFRCDPISEHNRLYWYRQTLGQGPEFLTYFQNEAQLEKSRLLSDRFSAERPKGSFSTLEIQRTEQGDSAMYLCASSWPSSGTPQETQYFGPGTRLLVL.

The chain couples TRBV19 to TRBJ2-1, with 7 positions matching TRBD2. After removal of 6 bases from V and 1 base from J, the junction contained 3 bases not matched to a gene. The germline V gene has CDR1 LNHDA and CDR2 SQIVND (reference sequence). This CDR3 has 14 residues. This CDR3 reads CASSRGDSYNEQFF. As DNA, the CDR3 is TGTGCCAGTAGCCGGGGGGATTCCTACAATGAGCAGTTCTTC. Full variable domain (outside the CDR3, taken from reference TRBV19 and TRBJ2-1): DGGITQSPKYLFRKEGQNVTLSCEQNLNHDAMYWYRQDPGQGLRLIYYSQIVNDFQKGDIAEGYSVSREKKESFPLTVTSAQKNPTAFYLCASSRGDSYNEQFFGPGTRLTVL.

This chain uses TRBV5-8 with TRBJ2-7; weak D call: TRBD1 (5 bases). Per the germline V gene, CDR1 is SGHTS and CDR2 is YDEGEE. CDR3 length: 14 residues. V lost 4 bases to trimming and J lost 2 bases, with 13 bases between them. The CDR3 loop is CASSDSLTAYEQYF. The CDR3 DNA reads TGTGCCAGCAGCGACAGCCTGACAGCCTACGAGCAGTACTTC.

V usage is TRBV7-9 and J usage is TRBJ2-7; 12 bases are a match to TRBD2. Germline loops: CDR1 SEHNR, CDR2 FQNEAQ (reference sequence). V shed 7 bases and J 4 bases; nucleotides not matched to a gene: 8. This CDR3 comprises 15 residues. CDR3 residues: CASTNGLAGTYEQYF. The CDR3 DNA reads as TGTGCCAGCACCAACGGACTAGCGGGAACGTACGAGCAGTACTTC.

This sequence joins TRBV6-5 and TRBJ2-7; D might be TRBD2 (5 bases). CDR1 MNHEY and CDR2 SVGAGI come from the germline V gene. The CDR3 extends over 14 amino acids. Trimming shortened V by 0 bases and J by 4 bases, and 10 bases separated the two germline ends. The DNA for the CDR3 is TGTGCCAGCAGTTACTCTCTAGGGAGATACGAGCAGTACTTC. The encoded protein is CASSYSLGRYEQYF.

The chain links TRBV5-4 to TRBJ2-7; 7 bases line up with TRBD2. The V segment lost 2 bases and the J segment 6 bases; nucleotides outside the gene matches: 2. The CDR3 spans 12 residues. Germline CDR1 reads SGHNT; CDR2 reads YYREEE (reference sequence). The CDR3 nucleotides are TGTGCCAGCAGCTTTGGGGGGGGCGAGCAGTACTTC. Its protein product is CASSFGGGEQYF.

This chain joins TRBV7-8 and TRBJ2-7; D uncertain. CDR1 and CDR2 (germline): SGHVS, FQNEAQ. The CDR3 runs 12 residues. Trimming took 2 bases from V and 2 from J, leaving 4 bases between them. Written as DNA, the CDR3 is TGTGCCAGCAGCTTATCCACCTACGAGCAGTACTTC. Translated: CASSLSTYEQYF.

This clone was seen once. The chain carries TRBV6-5 and TRBJ2-1; 12 nucleotides match TRBD2. CDR1 MNHEY and CDR2 SVGAGI come from the germline V gene. Trimming removed 6 bases from V and 8 bases from J; junction bases left unmatched: 8. The CDR3 has 15 residues. In DNA, the CDR3 is TGTGCCAGCAGCCCCGGGACTAGCGGGTCGGATGAGCAGTTCTTC. This encodes CASSPGTSGSDEQFF.

This clone was recorded once. The chain joins TRBV19 to TRBJ1-2; TRBD1 might be the D (6 bases). Germline V gives CDR1 LNHDA, CDR2 SQIVND (reference sequence). The V end was cut by 7 bases, the J end by 2 bases, with 14 bases between. CDR3 length equals 14 residues. This CDR3 is CASNPFGQNYGYTF. The CDR3, as DNA: TGTGCCAGTAATCCTTTCGGACAGAACTATGGCTACACCTTC.

The chain combines TRBV4-1 with TRBJ2-7; 9 nucleotides align to TRBD2. From germline, CDR1 is MGHRA and CDR2 YSYEKL. The trim removed 0 bases at V and 4 bases at J, leaving 13 bases unmatched. The CDR3 contains 18 residues. CDR3: CASSQEWRGTREGYEQYF. CDR3 bases: TGCGCCAGCAGCCAAGAGTGGCGAGGGACGCGGGAGGGTTACGAGCAGTACTTC.